This T cell receptor (beta chain) was sequenced in a study of OX40 agonist ivuxolimab in advanced cancers. Study-wide context: Three patients got partial responses; one had hepatocellular carcinoma and two had cutaneous melanoma.

Using immunoSEQ multiplex PCR, the repertoire was profiled, and TCRdb retains in-frame clones only, with some absent. The profile covers tens of thousands of clones, with more than 80% appearing a single time and roughly 0.56% taken by the ten largest. Looked up from germline, CDR1 is SNHLY and CDR2 is FYNNEI. The V end lost 6 bases, the J end lost 6 bases, and 9 bases lay between the germline ends. The CDR3 extends over 11 amino acids. It was autoimmune disease history or systemic immunosuppression that excluded patients. This clone was detected only once. This rearrangement joins TRBV2 to TRBJ2-7; the D is unclear. The TCR sequence derives from an adult with an advanced solid tumor such as melanoma, head and neck, liver or kidney cancer. The material was CD4+ or CD8+ T cells sorted from blood, obtained in a trial of the OX40 agonist ivuxolimab. The CDR3 sequence: CASRLELEQYF. The CDR3 DNA is TGTGCCAGCAGGTTGGAACTCGAGCAGTACTTC.